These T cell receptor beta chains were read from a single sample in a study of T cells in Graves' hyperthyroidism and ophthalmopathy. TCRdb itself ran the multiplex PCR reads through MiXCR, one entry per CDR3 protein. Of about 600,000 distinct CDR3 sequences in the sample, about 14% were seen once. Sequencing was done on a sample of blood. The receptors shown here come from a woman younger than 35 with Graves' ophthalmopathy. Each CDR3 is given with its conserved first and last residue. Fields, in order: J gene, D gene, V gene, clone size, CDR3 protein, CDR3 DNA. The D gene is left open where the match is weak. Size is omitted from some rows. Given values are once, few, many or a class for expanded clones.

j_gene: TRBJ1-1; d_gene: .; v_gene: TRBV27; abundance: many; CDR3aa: CASSPRTPPGDTEAFF; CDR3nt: TGTGCCAGCAGTCCCCGAACTCCCCCAGGGGACACTGAAGCTTTCTTT
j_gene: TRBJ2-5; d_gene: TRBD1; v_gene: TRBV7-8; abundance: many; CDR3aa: CASSFLGQGRQETQYF; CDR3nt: TGTGCCAGCAGCTTCCTTGGACAGGGCCGACAAGAGACCCAGTACTTC
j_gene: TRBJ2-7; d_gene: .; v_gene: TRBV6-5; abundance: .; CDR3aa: CASSYSDGSSYEQYF; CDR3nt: TGTGCCAGCAGTTACTCCGACGGGAGCTCCTACGAGCAGTACTTC
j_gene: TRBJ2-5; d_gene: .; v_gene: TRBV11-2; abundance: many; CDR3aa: CASSPVQGRLETQYF; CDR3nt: TGTGCCAGCAGCCCCGTCCAGGGTCGGTTAGAGACCCAGTACTTC
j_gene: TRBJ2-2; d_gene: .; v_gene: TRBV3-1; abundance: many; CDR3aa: CASSRSTNTGELFF; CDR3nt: TGTGCCAGCAGCCGAAGCACAAACACCGGGGAGCTGTTTTTT
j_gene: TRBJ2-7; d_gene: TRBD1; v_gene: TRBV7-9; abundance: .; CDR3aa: CASTNYGGQDVYEQYF; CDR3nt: TGTGCCAGCACCAATTACGGCGGACAGGATGTGTACGAGCAGTACTTC
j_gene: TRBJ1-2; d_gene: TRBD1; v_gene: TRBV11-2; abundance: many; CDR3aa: CASSSQGDGYTF; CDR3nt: TGCGCCAGCAGCTCCCAGGGGGACGGCTACACCTTC
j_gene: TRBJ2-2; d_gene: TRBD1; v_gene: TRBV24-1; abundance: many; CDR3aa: CATSRQGLHTGELFF; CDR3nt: TGTGCCACCAGTCGACAGGGGCTTCACACCGGGGAGCTGTTTTTT
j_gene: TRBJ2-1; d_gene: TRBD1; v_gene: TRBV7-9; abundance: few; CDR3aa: CASSLVEGQGMGEQFF; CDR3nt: TGTGCCAGCAGCTTAGTAGAGGGACAGGGAATGGGGGAGCAGTTCTTC
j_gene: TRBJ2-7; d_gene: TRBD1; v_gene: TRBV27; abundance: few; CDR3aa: CASSPLRDRGYEQYF; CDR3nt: TGTGCCAGCAGTCCCCTCCGGGACAGGGGCTACGAGCAGTACTTC
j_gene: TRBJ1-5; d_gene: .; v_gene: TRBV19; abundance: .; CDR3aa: CASSPGLLQPQHF; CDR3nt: TGTGCCAGTAGCCCCGGTCTCCTTCAGCCCCAGCATTTT
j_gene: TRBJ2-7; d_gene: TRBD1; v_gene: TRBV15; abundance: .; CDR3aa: CATSIRQGATYEQYF; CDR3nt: TGTGCCACCAGCATCCGACAGGGAGCTACCTACGAGCAGTACTTC
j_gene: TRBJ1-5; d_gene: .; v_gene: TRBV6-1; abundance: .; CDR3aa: CASRQEGQPQHF; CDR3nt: TGTGCCAGCCGACAGGAGGGGCAGCCCCAGCATTTT
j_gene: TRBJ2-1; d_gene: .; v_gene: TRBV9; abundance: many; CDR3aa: CASSVDEVGDEQFF; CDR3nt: TGTGCCAGCAGCGTAGACGAGGTTGGGGATGAGCAGTTCTTC
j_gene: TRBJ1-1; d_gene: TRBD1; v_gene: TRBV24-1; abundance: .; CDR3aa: CATRKTGGGTEAFF; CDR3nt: TGTGCCACCAGGAAGACAGGGGGAGGCACTGAAGCTTTCTTT
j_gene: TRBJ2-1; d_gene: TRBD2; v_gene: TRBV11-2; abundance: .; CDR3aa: CAWSAASGGDEQFF; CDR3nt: TGTGCCTGGAGTGCTGCTAGCGGGGGGGATGAGCAGTTCTTC
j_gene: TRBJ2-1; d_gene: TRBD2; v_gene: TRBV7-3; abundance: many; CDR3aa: CASSLKPLAGGSRWAEQFF; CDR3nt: TGTGCCAGCAGCTTAAAACCCCTAGCGGGAGGATCCAGGTGGGCTGAGCAGTTCTTC
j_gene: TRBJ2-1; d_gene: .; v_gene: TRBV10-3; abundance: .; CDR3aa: CAISEFPTRSPSSYNEQFF; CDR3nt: TGTGCCATCAGTGAGTTCCCCACTAGAAGCCCTAGCTCCTACAATGAGCAGTTCTTC
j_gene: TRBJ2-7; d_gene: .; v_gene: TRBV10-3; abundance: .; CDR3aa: CAISERPGKKPYEQYF; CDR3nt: TGTGCCATCAGTGAGCGACCCGGGAAAAAACCCTACGAGCAGTACTTC
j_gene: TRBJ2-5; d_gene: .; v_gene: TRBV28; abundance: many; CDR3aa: CASSLSAMEGKQETQYF; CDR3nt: TGTGCCAGCAGTTTATCGGCTATGGAGGGGAAACAAGAGACCCAGTACTTC
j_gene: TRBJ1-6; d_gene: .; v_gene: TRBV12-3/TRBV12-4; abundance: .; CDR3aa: CASSRQRNSPLHF; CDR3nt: TGTGCCAGCAGTCGACAGAGGAATTCACCCCTCCACTTT
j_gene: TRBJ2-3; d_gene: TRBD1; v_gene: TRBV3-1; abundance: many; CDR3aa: CASSPGQANTDTQYF; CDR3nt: TGTGCCAGCAGCCCGGGACAGGCGAACACAGATACGCAGTATTTT
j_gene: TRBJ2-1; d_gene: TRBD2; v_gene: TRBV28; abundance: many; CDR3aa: CASSVSGTRHNEQFF; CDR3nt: TGTGCCAGCAGTGTGTCCGGGACTAGACACAATGAGCAGTTCTTC
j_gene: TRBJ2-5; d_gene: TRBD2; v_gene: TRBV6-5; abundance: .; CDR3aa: CASSSLSGSSETQYF; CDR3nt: TGTGCCAGCAGTTCACTTAGCGGGAGTTCGGAGACCCAGTACTTC
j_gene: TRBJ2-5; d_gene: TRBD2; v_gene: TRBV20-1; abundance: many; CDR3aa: CSARDLRLAGGQETQYF; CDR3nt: TGCAGTGCTAGAGATCTTCGACTAGCGGGAGGGCAAGAGACCCAGTACTTC
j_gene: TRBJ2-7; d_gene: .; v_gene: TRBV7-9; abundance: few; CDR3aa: CASSSGDRHYEQYF; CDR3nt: TGTGCCAGCAGCTCGGGGGACAGACATTACGAGCAGTACTTC
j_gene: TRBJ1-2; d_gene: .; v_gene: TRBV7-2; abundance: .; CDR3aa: CLGQQNYGYTF; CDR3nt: TGTCTGGGGCAGCAGAACTATGGCTACACCTTC
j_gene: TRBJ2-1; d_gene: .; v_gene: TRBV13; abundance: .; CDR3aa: CASSSLGGEQFF; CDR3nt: TGTGCCAGCAGCTCCCTAGGGGGGGAGCAGTTCTTC
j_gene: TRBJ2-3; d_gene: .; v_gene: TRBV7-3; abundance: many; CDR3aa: CASSLLGAGSDTQYF; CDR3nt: TGTGCCAGCAGCCTACTAGGAGCCGGTTCAGATACGCAGTATTTT
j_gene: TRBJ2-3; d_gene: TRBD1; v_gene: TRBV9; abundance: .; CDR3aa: CASSSSGQSTDTQYF; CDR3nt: TGTGCCAGCAGCTCCTCGGGACAGAGCACAGATACGCAGTATTTT
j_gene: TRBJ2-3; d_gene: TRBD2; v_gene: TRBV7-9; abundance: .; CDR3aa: CASSPWEGLAADTQYF; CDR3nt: TGTGCCAGCAGCCCCTGGGAGGGACTAGCGGCTGATACGCAGTATTTT
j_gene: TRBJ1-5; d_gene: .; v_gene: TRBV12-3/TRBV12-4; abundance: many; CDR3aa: CASSFRYQPQHF; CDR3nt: TGTGCCAGCAGTTTTCGCTATCAGCCCCAGCATTTT
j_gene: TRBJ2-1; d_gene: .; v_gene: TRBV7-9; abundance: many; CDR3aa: CASSGIPRTSYNEQFF; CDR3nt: TGTGCCAGCAGCGGCATTCCGAGGACCTCCTACAATGAGCAGTTCTTC
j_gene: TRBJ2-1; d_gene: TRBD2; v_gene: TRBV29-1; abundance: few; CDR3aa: CSVDSSGSPTFYNEQFF; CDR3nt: TGCAGCGTTGATTCTAGCGGGAGCCCCACTTTTTACAATGAGCAGTTCTTC
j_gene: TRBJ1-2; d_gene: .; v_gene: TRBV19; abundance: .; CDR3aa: CASSLPGHQKREGYTF; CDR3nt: TGTGCCAGTAGTCTCCCCGGACACCAAAAGAGGGAAGGCTACACCTTC
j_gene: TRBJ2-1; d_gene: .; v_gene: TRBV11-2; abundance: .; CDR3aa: CASSPRVSSYNEQFF; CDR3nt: TGTGCCAGCAGCCCACGGGTGAGCTCCTACAATGAGCAGTTCTTC
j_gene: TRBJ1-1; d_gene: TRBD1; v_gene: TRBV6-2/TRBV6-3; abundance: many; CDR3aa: CASCCRGFMNTEAFF; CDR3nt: TGTGCCAGCTGCTGCAGGGGGTTCATGAACACTGAAGCTTTCTTT
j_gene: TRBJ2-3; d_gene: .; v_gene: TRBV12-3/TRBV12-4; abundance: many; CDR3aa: CASSLRASVTDTQYF; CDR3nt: TGTGCCAGCAGTTTAAGGGCTAGCGTGACAGATACGCAGTATTTT
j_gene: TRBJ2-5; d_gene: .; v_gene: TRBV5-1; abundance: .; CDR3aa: CASSLEYSQETQYF; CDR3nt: TGCGCCAGCAGCTTGGAGTACAGCCAAGAGACCCAGTACTTC
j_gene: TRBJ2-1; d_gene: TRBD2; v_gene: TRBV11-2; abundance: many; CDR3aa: CASSLVPGLAENNEQFF; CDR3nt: TGTGCCAGCAGCTTAGTGCCCGGTCTAGCGGAGAACAATGAGCAGTTCTTC
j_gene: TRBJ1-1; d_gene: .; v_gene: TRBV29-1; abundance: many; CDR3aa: CSVGDHRDTEAFF; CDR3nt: TGCAGCGTTGGAGACCACAGGGACACTGAAGCTTTCTTT
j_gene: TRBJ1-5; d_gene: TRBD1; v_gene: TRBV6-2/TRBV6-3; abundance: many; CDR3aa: CASSYETGPNQPQHF; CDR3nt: TGTGCCAGCAGTTACGAGACAGGGCCAAATCAGCCCCAGCATTTT
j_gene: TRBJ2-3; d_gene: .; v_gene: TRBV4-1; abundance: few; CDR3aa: CASSQGPRDLPYTDTQYF; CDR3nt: TGCGCCAGCAGCCAAGGGCCCAGGGACTTACCATACACAGATACGCAGTATTTT
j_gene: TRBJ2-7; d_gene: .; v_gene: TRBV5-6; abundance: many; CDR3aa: CASSQRVGMLSYEQYF; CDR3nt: TGTGCCAGCAGCCAACGGGTCGGGATGCTCTCCTACGAGCAGTACTTC
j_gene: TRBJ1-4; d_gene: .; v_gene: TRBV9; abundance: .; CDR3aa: CASSVGVGEKLFF; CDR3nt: TGTGCCAGCAGCGTGGGGGTGGGTGAAAAACTGTTTTTT
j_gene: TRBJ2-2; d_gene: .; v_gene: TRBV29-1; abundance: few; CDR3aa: CSATGTRELFF; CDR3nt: TGCAGCGCTACGGGCACCAGGGAGCTGTTTTTT
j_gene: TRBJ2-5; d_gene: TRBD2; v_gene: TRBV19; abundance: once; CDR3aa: CASSILGLAVQETQYF; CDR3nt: TGTGCCAGTAGTATACTGGGACTAGCGGTACAAGAGACCCAGTACTTC
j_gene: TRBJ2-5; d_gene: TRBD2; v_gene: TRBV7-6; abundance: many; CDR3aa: CASSLGLAGAGETQYF; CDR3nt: TGTGCCAGCAGCTTAGGGCTAGCGGGAGCAGGGGAGACCCAGTACTTC
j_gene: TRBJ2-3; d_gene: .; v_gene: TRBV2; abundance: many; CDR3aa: CASRQTGISDTQYF; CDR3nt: TGTGCCAGCAGGCAAACAGGGATTTCAGATACGCAGTATTTT